This T cell receptor (beta chain) was profiled in a study of CXCR3-negative and CXCR3-positive naive CD8 T cells. Study-level results: From TRB CDR3 properties, TCR strength was inferred; surface CD5 did not differ between naive subsets. Naive subsets were similarly diverse, while memory CD8+ repertoires were much less diverse. Naive cells with CXCR3 showed TRB CDR3s that were more hydrophobic than those in CXCR3-negative naive cells. Unlike memory cells, which differed, naive CXCR3-negative and CXCR3-positive cells had similar TRBV-TRBJ usage.

Through 5' RACE with UMI labels, the TRB cDNA libraries were prepared. From the 5' RACE reads, TCRdb lists one entry per CDR3 protein and no DNA. The ten most abundant clones cover nearly 0.5% of a sample with over 150,000 distinct CDR3 sequences. Concerning this clonotype itself: Its antigen remains unknown.

The CDR3 runs 16 residues. Germline V gene data show CDR1 as ENHRY and CDR2 as SYGVKD. Naive CD8+ T cells carried a CD45RO-CCR7+CD27+CD95- phenotype. The specimen sequenced was naive CXCR3+ CD8+ T cells from blood. As for subset: CD45RO-CCR7+CD27+CD95- naive CD8+ T cells expressing CXCR3 (TNR3+). The chain joins TRBV10-3 to TRBJ2-1; TCRdb designates TRBD2, a call that cannot be tested without DNA. This receptor was obtained from a human donor in good health. Some clones in this sample may be carry-over from other donors' samples. The CDR3 reads CAIKRAGEGLDNEQFF.